The rows below give T cell receptor beta chains drawn from one sample of a study of T cell responses to AZD1222 COVID-19 vaccine. This table comes from immunoSEQ multiplex PCR, and its TCRdb copy is limited to in-frame clones, with some not included. Found here are about 130,000 clones, 80% to 90% of them singletons; the top ten hold approximately 19%. This material consisted of peripheral blood, taken on day 0 of MenACWY control vaccination. The receptors were gathered from an adult in good health. CDR3s include the opening cysteine and the closing phenylalanine or tryptophan. The order of the fields is CDR3 protein, CDR3 DNA, V gene, D gene, clone size, J gene. D genes are given only for firm matches. Only part of the rows carry a size: once, few, many, or a class if the clone is expanded.

cdr3_aa: CSVGTGYEQYF
cdr3_nt: TGCAGCGTTGGGACAGGGTACGAGCAGTACTTC
v_call: TRBV29-1
d_call: TRBD1
clone_size: .
j_call: TRBJ2-7

cdr3_aa: CASRNKGGSYEQYF
cdr3_nt: TGTGCCAGCAGAAATAAGGGCGGGTCCTACGAGCAGTACTTC
v_call: TRBV6-6
d_call: .
clone_size: once
j_call: TRBJ2-7

cdr3_aa: CASSLVGISEQYF
cdr3_nt: TGCGCCAGCAGCTTGGTAGGGATCTCCGAGCAGTACTTC
v_call: TRBV5-1
d_call: .
clone_size: .
j_call: TRBJ2-7

cdr3_aa: CASSGRDRIYEQYF
cdr3_nt: TGTGCCAGCTCGGGGAGGGACAGGATTTACGAGCAGTACTTC
v_call: TRBV18
d_call: .
clone_size: .
j_call: TRBJ2-7

cdr3_aa: CASSLASPVEGGGYTF
cdr3_nt: TGTGCCAGCAGCTTAGCGAGCCCCGTGGAGGGGGGTGGCTACACCTTC
v_call: TRBV7-9
d_call: .
clone_size: few
j_call: TRBJ1-2

cdr3_aa: CASSMSVREGGRGGNQPQHF
cdr3_nt: TGTGCCAGTAGTATGAGCGTCCGGGAGGGTGGGAGAGGAGGCAATCAGCCCCAGCATTTT
v_call: TRBV19
d_call: .
clone_size: .
j_call: TRBJ1-5

cdr3_aa: CASSLVGGKNEKLFF
cdr3_nt: TGTGCCAGCAGCTTAGTCGGTGGGAAGAATGAAAAACTGTTTTTT
v_call: TRBV7-2
d_call: .
clone_size: once
j_call: TRBJ1-4

cdr3_aa: CASSAGQRRFEETQYF
cdr3_nt: TGTGCCAGCAGCGCCGGACAGCGACGATTCGAAGAGACCCAGTACTTC
v_call: TRBV9
d_call: .
clone_size: .
j_call: TRBJ2-5

cdr3_aa: CASSIGGSGNYEQYF
cdr3_nt: TGTGCCAGTAGTATAGGTGGTAGCGGGAACTACGAGCAGTACTTC
v_call: TRBV19
d_call: TRBD2
clone_size: .
j_call: TRBJ2-7

cdr3_aa: CSVEGPDPYEQYF
cdr3_nt: TGCAGCGTTGAAGGACCTGACCCCTACGAGCAGTACTTC
v_call: TRBV29-1
d_call: .
clone_size: .
j_call: TRBJ2-7

cdr3_aa: CASSPDRVEETQYF
cdr3_nt: TGTGCCAGCAGCCCTGACAGGGTAGAGGAGACCCAGTACTTC
v_call: TRBV27
d_call: TRBD1
clone_size: .
j_call: TRBJ2-5

cdr3_aa: CASSPSPEGSYEQYF
cdr3_nt: TGTGCCAGCAGCCCCAGTCCGGAGGGCTCCTACGAGCAGTACTTC
v_call: TRBV7-6
d_call: .
clone_size: .
j_call: TRBJ2-7

cdr3_aa: CASSSIRDRVTEAFF
cdr3_nt: TGTGCCAGTAGTTCCATCCGGGACAGGGTTACTGAAGCTTTCTTT
v_call: TRBV19
d_call: TRBD1
clone_size: .
j_call: TRBJ1-1

cdr3_aa: CASSPGQTNYGYTF
cdr3_nt: TGTGCCAGCAGCCCGGGACAGACTAACTATGGCTACACCTTC
v_call: TRBV9
d_call: TRBD1
clone_size: .
j_call: TRBJ1-2

cdr3_aa: CASSQQGMNTEAFF
cdr3_nt: TGTGCCAGCAGCCAGCAGGGGATGAACACTGAAGCTTTCTTT
v_call: TRBV3-1/TRBV3-2
d_call: .
clone_size: .
j_call: TRBJ1-1

cdr3_aa: CATRETHNNSPLHF
cdr3_nt: TGTGCCACCAGGGAGACACACAATAATTCACCCCTCCACTTT
v_call: TRBV28
d_call: .
clone_size: few
j_call: TRBJ1-6

cdr3_aa: CASSPWVGYGYTF
cdr3_nt: TGTGCCAGTAGCCCCTGGGTGGGCTATGGCTACACCTTC
v_call: TRBV7-9
d_call: .
clone_size: .
j_call: TRBJ1-2

cdr3_aa: CASGIVGASTDTQYF
cdr3_nt: TGTGCCAGCGGAATAGTTGGGGCTAGCACAGATACGCAGTATTTT
v_call: TRBV28
d_call: .
clone_size: .
j_call: TRBJ2-3

cdr3_aa: CASSTRGQGNTGELFF
cdr3_nt: TGTGCCAGCAGCACCCGGGGACAGGGGAACACCGGGGAGCTGTTTTTT
v_call: TRBV6-2/TRBV6-3
d_call: TRBD1
clone_size: once
j_call: TRBJ2-2

cdr3_aa: CASSQDFSGNTQYF
cdr3_nt: TGTGCCAGCAGCCAAGATTTCTCCGGGAATACGCAGTATTTT
v_call: TRBV4-2
d_call: .
clone_size: once
j_call: TRBJ2-3

cdr3_aa: CASSPGGIFNQPQHF
cdr3_nt: TGTGCCAGCAGTCCCGGAGGGATTTTCAATCAGCCCCAGCATTTT
v_call: TRBV28
d_call: .
clone_size: .
j_call: TRBJ1-5

cdr3_aa: CASRPGTSGSLKQYF
cdr3_nt: TGTGCCAGCAGACCCGGGACTAGCGGGAGTTTGAAGCAGTACTTC
v_call: TRBV27
d_call: TRBD2
clone_size: .
j_call: TRBJ2-7